The 28 T cell receptor beta chains in this list originate from one sample, sequenced in a study of OX40 agonist ivuxolimab in advanced cancers. This table comes from immunoSEQ multiplex PCR, and its TCRdb copy is limited to in-frame clones, with some not included. The profile covers around 150,000 clones, with 90% appearing a single time and 0.9% to 1.2% taken by the ten largest. Sequenced material: CD4+ or CD8+ T cells sorted from blood, taken in a trial of the OX40 agonist ivuxolimab. Source of these receptors: an adult with an advanced solid tumor such as melanoma, head and neck, liver or kidney cancer.

The genes are TRBV28 and TRBJ1-5; tentative D call: TRBD1 (6 bases). In germline, CDR1 is MDHEN, CDR2 SYDVKM. This CDR3 has 15 residues. The V and J ends lost 6 bases and 3 bases respectively, with 15 bases between them. CDR3 DNA sequence: TGTGCCAGCAGCACAGGGTTTACAACCAATCAGCCCCAGCATTTT. Translating gives CASSTGFTTNQPQHF.

The chain carries TRBV5-8 and TRBJ1-5; a possible D gene is TRBD1 (6 bases). The CDR3 sequence is 13 residues long. CDR1 and CDR2 from the germline V gene are SGHTS and YDEGEE. V was cut by 4 bases and J by 9 bases, with 14 bases left in between. DNA of the CDR3: TGTGCCAGCAGCGCTTATGGGACAAGGCCCCAGCATTTT. It is translated as CASSAYGTRPQHF.

The chain employs TRBV5-1 and TRBJ1-1; D uncertain. V was cut by 2 bases and J by 0 bases, with 8 bases left in between. Germline values: CDR1 SGHRS, CDR2 YFSETQ. The CDR3 length is 14 residues. This CDR3 is CASSFNPMNTEAFF. The CDR3 DNA reads TGCGCCAGCAGCTTCAATCCCATGAACACTGAAGCTTTCTTT.

The rearrangement links TRBV5-1 to TRBJ2-1; perhaps TRBD2 as D (5 bases). This CDR3 contains 14 residues. Germline V gene lookup returns CDR1 SGHRS and CDR2 YFSETQ. V shed 5 bases and J shed 0 bases, with 9 bases lying between them. The CDR3 DNA sequence: TGCGCCAGCAGGGAGGCGAGCTCCTACAATGAGCAGTTCTTC. This gives the protein CASREASSYNEQFF.

This chain uses TRBV5-1 with TRBJ2-7; no clear D gene. The CDR3 contains 15 residues. V gave up 0 bases and J gave up 0 bases, with 10 bases separating them. CDR1 is SGHRS, CDR2 YFSETQ, per germline. CDR3 in DNA: TGCGCCAGCAGCTTGGTTCCAGATTTCTCCTACGAGCAGTACTTC. Its translation is CASSLVPDFSYEQYF.

This clone was seen only once. The chain links TRBV27 to TRBJ1-1; perhaps TRBD1 as D (6 bases). Trimming shortened V by 8 bases and J by 3 bases, and 16 bases separated the two germline ends. CDR1 is MNHEY and CDR2 is SMNVEV in the germline V gene (reference sequence). The CDR3 length is 14 residues. The CDR3 region is CASRYRVADTEAFF. The CDR3, as DNA: TGTGCCAGCCGATACAGGGTTGCGGACACTGAAGCTTTCTTT.

The V gene is TRBV5-1, the J gene TRBJ1-3; no definite D call. The germline gives CDR1 SGHRS, CDR2 YFSETQ. Trimming took 0 bases from V and 0 from J, leaving 10 bases between them. The CDR3 consists of 16 residues. The CDR3 reads CASSLEAAASGNTIYF. The CDR3 DNA reads TGCGCCAGCAGCTTGGAGGCCGCCGCCTCTGGAAACACCATATATTTT.

The chain carries TRBV2 and TRBJ1-1; tentative D call: TRBD1 (5 bases). Deletions cut 2 bases from V and 7 bases from J, with 17 bases between. The CDR3 spans 15 residues. Looked up from germline, CDR1 is SNHLY and CDR2 is FYNNEI. CDR3: CASSEPLRGSFEAFF. CDR3 nucleotide sequence: TGTGCCAGCAGTGAACCCCTAAGGGGCAGTTTTGAAGCTTTCTTT.

This clone appeared once. This rearrangement joins TRBV5-1 to TRBJ2-6; no reliable D call. From germline, CDR1 is SGHRS and CDR2 YFSETQ. CDR3 length: 15 residues. V lost 3 bases to trimming and J lost 2 bases, with 9 bases between them. In DNA form, the CDR3 reads TGCGCCAGCAGCTCCAACATCCCTGGGGCCAACGTCCTGACTTTC. Protein product: CASSSNIPGANVLTF.

J is TRBJ1-5 and V is TRBV28; a weak D match, TRBD1 (5 bases). V gave up 2 bases and J gave up 11 bases, with 13 bases separating them. This CDR3 is built from 13 residues. From germline, CDR1 is MDHEN and CDR2 SYDVKM. The CDR3 here is CASSLPYLGAQHF. DNA of the CDR3: TGTGCCAGCAGTTTACCCTACTTAGGGGCCCAGCATTTT.

V is TRBV19 and J is TRBJ1-5; the match to TRBD1 covers 7 bases. This CDR3 has 14 residues. V gave up 5 bases and J gave up 6 bases; unmatched junction bases: 7. CDR1 and CDR2 (germline): LNHDA, SQIVND (reference sequence). In nucleotides, the CDR3 is TGTGCCAGTAGTCTCCGGGACAGCGGTCAGCCCCAGCATTTT. This sequence encodes CASSLRDSGQPQHF.

The chain uses TRBV19 and TRBJ1-4; D is unclear. This CDR3 comprises 15 residues. The V end lost 3 bases, the J end lost 2 bases, and 10 bases lay between the germline ends. Germline V gene sequence: CDR1 LNHDA, CDR2 SQIVND (reference sequence). CDR3 nucleotides: TGTGCCAGTAGTATGTCGGCGGGGACTAATGAAAAACTGTTTTTT. Translated: CASSMSAGTNEKLFF. Filled out from reference TRBV19 and TRBJ1-4, the complete variable domain reads DGGITQSPKYLFRKEGQNVTLSCEQNLNHDAMYWYRQDPGQGLRLIYYSQIVNDFQKGDIAEGYSVSREKKESFPLTVTSAQKNPTAFYLCASSMSAGTNEKLFFGSGTQLSVL.

This chain links TRBV9 with TRBJ2-1; D unresolved. CDR1 and CDR2 (germline): SGDLS, YYNGEE. This CDR3 has 13 amino acids. Trimming pared 4 bases from V and 3 bases from J, leaving 8 bases between. The CDR3 protein is CASSPTLYNEQFF. CDR3 DNA: TGTGCCAGCAGCCCTACCCTCTACAATGAGCAGTTCTTC.

This chain joins TRBV10-1 and TRBJ2-3, with 9 bases aligning to TRBD1. CDR1 and CDR2 (germline): WNHNN, SYGVQD (reference sequence). The V gene end was trimmed by 5 bases and the J gene end by 5 bases; junction bases not matched to a gene: 5. This CDR3 is 14 amino acids long. CDR3 sequence: CASSQQGAEDTQYF. CDR3 in DNA: TGCGCCAGCAGTCAACAGGGGGCAGAAGATACGCAGTATTTT.

This chain joins TRBV2 and TRBJ2-1, with D possibly TRBD1 on 6 matching bases. The germline V gene encodes CDR1 SNHLY and CDR2 FYNNEI. V was pared by 5 bases and J by 1 base, with 9 bases between. The CDR3 has 14 residues. The CDR3 reads CASSSQGSYNEQFF. The CDR3 DNA is TGTGCCAGCAGTTCCCAGGGGTCCTACAATGAGCAGTTCTTC.

DNA for the CDR3: TGTGCCAGTAGGCAGGTGGGGAACAATGAGCAGTTCTTC. Amino acid sequence: CASRQVGNNEQFF. V usage is TRBV19 and J usage is TRBJ2-1; D remains unclear. V dropped 6 bases and J dropped 5 bases, with 11 bases sitting between them. There are 13 residues in the CDR3. CDR1 and CDR2 (germline): LNHDA, SQIVND (reference sequence).

Turning to this clone: At one end the junction does not follow the germline gene, possibly because of a read error. The chain is built from TRBV7-7 and TRBJ2-5; 11 nucleotides match TRBD2. The CDR3 is 21 amino acids. Germline-derived CDR1 and CDR2 are SSHAT and FNYEAQ (reference sequence). In DNA, the CDR3 is TGTGCTAGCAGCTTAGTGGCGGTAGCGGGAGGGCTCCAAGCCGGAAGGGAGACCCAGTACTTC. This encodes CASSLVAVAGGLQAGRETQYF.

V and J are TRBV5-1 and TRBJ1-1; possible D gene TRBD1, 6 bases. The V and J ends lost 2 bases and 4 bases respectively, with 15 bases between them. CDR1 and CDR2 from the germline V gene are SGHRS and YFSETQ. This CDR3 comprises 15 residues. In DNA form, the CDR3 reads TGCGCCAGCAGCTTAGGGGGAACAGGTAGCACTGAAGCTTTCTTT. It translates to CASSLGGTGSTEAFF.

The V gene is TRBV6-6, the J gene TRBJ1-2; no definite D call. Germline CDR1 is MNHNY and CDR2 is SVGAGI (reference sequence). V was trimmed by 0 bases and J by 4 bases, leaving 6 bases between them. The CDR3 extends over 13 amino acids. CDR3 sequence: CASSYSATYGYTF. CDR3 in DNA: TGTGCCAGCAGTTACTCGGCCACCTATGGCTACACCTTC.

This clone showed up just once. V gene TRBV5-1 combines with J gene TRBJ2-2, with 7 bases fitting TRBD2. With V trimmed by 2 bases and J by 0 bases, 4 bases remained unmatched. This CDR3 is 16 amino acids long. CDR1 and CDR2 from the germline V gene are SGHRS and YFSETQ. In DNA form, the CDR3 reads TGCGCCAGCAGCTTCCTGACTAGCCCGAACACCGGGGAGCTGTTTTTT. Translation: CASSFLTSPNTGELFF.

The chain carries TRBV10-1 and TRBJ2-5; D gene unclear. Germline V CDR1 and CDR2: WNHNN, SYGVQD (reference sequence). Trimming cost V 8 bases and J 3 bases, with 4 bases left between them. This CDR3 is 10 amino acids long. The CDR3, as DNA: TGCGCCAGCTGGGAAGAGACCCAGTACTTC. This gives the protein CASWEETQYF.

The genes are TRBV18 and TRBJ1-1; tentatively, D is TRBD1 (5 bases). V lost 4 bases and J 5 bases, leaving 8 bases between the germline ends. The germline V gene has CDR1 KGHSH and CDR2 LQKENI. CDR3 size: 12 residues. This CDR3 is CASSQEGTEAFF. CDR3 sequence (DNA): TGTGCCAGCTCACAAGAGGGGACTGAAGCTTTCTTT. The full variable domain, its missing parts supplied by reference TRBV18 and TRBJ1-1, is NAGVMQNPRHLVRRRGQEARLRCSPMKGHSHVYWYRQLPEEGLKFMVYLQKENIIDESGMPKERFSAEFPKEGPSILRIQQVVRGDSAAYFCASSQEGTEAFFGQGTRLTVV.

V gene TRBV27 combines with J gene TRBJ2-4, with D unresolved. Germline V lookup: CDR1 MNHEY, CDR2 SMNVEV (reference sequence). This CDR3 contains 17 residues. Trimming shortened V by 11 bases and J by 0 bases, and 23 bases separated the two germline ends. The CDR3 sequence: CASRPTVRPLAKNIQYF. DNA for the CDR3: TGTGCCTCCCGCCCTACGGTTCGTCCACTAGCCAAAAACATTCAGTACTTC.

The gene calls are TRBV7-9 and TRBJ1-4; the match to TRBD1 covers 10 bases. The V and J ends lost 4 bases and 8 bases, in that order; junction bases with no gene match: 4. The germline CDR1 and CDR2 sequences are SEHNR and FQNEAQ (reference sequence). The CDR3 is made up of 14 amino acids. The CDR3 DNA follows: TGTGCCAGCAGCTCCGGGACAGGGGACGAAAAACTGTTTTTT. It translates to CASSSGTGDEKLFF.

The DNA for the CDR3 is TGTGCCAGCAGCCCCCGCACACAAAGCGGGGGTGAAGCTTTCTTT. It codes for CASSPRTQSGGEAFF. The genes are TRBV9 and TRBJ1-1; tentatively, D is TRBD1 (5 bases). This CDR3 contains 15 residues. Germline V gene lookup returns CDR1 SGDLS and CDR2 YYNGEE. V lost 4 bases to trimming and J lost 7 bases, with 20 bases between them.

J is TRBJ2-7 and V is TRBV7-2; 14 nucleotides match TRBD2. CDR3 length: 15 amino acids. J gave up 7 bases and V 5 bases, and 7 bases lay outside the gene matches. Germline loops: CDR1 SGHTA, CDR2 FQGNSA. The CDR3 DNA reads TGTGCCAGCAGCATTCGACTAGCGGGAGGGAATGAGCAGTACTTC. It encodes CASSIRLAGGNEQYF.

The chain joins TRBV11-3 to TRBJ2-3; TRBD2 matches at 11 bases. Germline CDR1 and CDR2: SGHNT and YENEEA. The CDR3 runs to 18 residues. J was trimmed by 5 bases and V by 1 base; bases with no gene match: 11. CDR3 region: CASSLGVTSGTSGDTQYF. DNA of the CDR3: TGTGCCAGCAGCTTAGGGGTGACTAGCGGGACTAGCGGAGATACGCAGTATTTT.

This rearrangement joins TRBV5-8 to TRBJ1-1; no firm D call. Germline V CDR1 and CDR2: SGHTS, YDEGEE. V lost 0 bases, J lost 1 base, and 7 bases lay in between. CDR3 size: 14 residues. CDR3 in amino acids: CASSLALGNTEAFF. The CDR3 DNA follows: TGTGCCAGCAGCTTGGCGTTGGGGAACACTGAAGCTTTCTTT.